This T cell receptor (beta chain) was identified during a study of shared T cell receptors in the human thymus. V lost 6 bases, J lost 9 bases, and 3 bases stayed unmatched. The germline gives CDR1 LGHNA, CDR2 YSLEER. This CDR3 spans 13 amino acids. TCRdb's copy holds only in-frame clones and misses some; the assay was immunoSEQ multiplex PCR. In the table there are hundreds of thousands of clones, approximately 85% of which are singletons. This sample was also put to use in a study of human thymus T cells. Per that study: Thymus was obtained from resections taken during corrective heart surgery. Thymic repertoires overlap heavily among unrelated individuals, related research has reported.

The receptor comes from a girl under two years old with a congenital heart defect. Specimen: thymocytes. The chain is built from TRBV4-3 and TRBJ2-2, with 11 bases fitting TRBD2. CDR3 DNA sequence: TGCGCCAGCAGTCTAGCGGGGGGCCGGGAGCTGTTTTTT. Its translation is CASSLAGGRELFF.